Presented here are 9 T cell receptor beta chains from one specimen sequenced in a study of T-cell memory formation after mild COVID-19. Via MiXCR, TCRdb re-called the 5' RACE reads, giving one row per CDR3 protein. This sample has 400,000 to 450,000 distinct CDR3 sequences; roughly 17% occur once, and the top ten carry 20% to 25%. The sequenced material came from PBMCs or a T cell subset sorted from them (not recorded which). The receptors were gathered from a man aged 18-30 years who had mild COVID-19 (a few samples of this study predate the infection). Cell type and time point are not known.

This clonotype showed up just a few times. The J gene is TRBJ2-5, the V gene TRBV6-2 or TRBV6-3, with D possibly TRBD1 on 5 matching bases. CDR1 is MNHEY and CDR2 is SVGEGT in the germline V gene. V shed 7 bases and J shed 2 bases, with 14 bases lying between them. The CDR3 is made up of 14 amino acids. The CDR3 nucleotides read TGTGCCAGCATGACGGTCAGGGTTCAAGAGACCCAGTACTTC. Protein: CASMTVRVQETQYF.

This clonotype was seen a handful of times. The V call is TRBV10-3, the J call TRBJ2-3, with D hard to call. The CDR3 is 13 residues long. Germline values: CDR1 ENHRY, CDR2 SYGVKD. V lost 7 bases, J lost 4 bases, and 12 bases lay in between. The CDR3 nucleotides read TGTGCCATCAAATTGCCCGACCCAGATACGCAGTATTTT. It specifies CAIKLPDPDTQYF.

Only a few counts were recorded for this clonotype. This sequence joins TRBV6-2 or TRBV6-3 and TRBJ2-1; no clear D gene. The V gene's germline CDR1 is MNHEY and CDR2 SVGEGT. The CDR3 spans 13 residues. V lost 2 bases, J lost 8 bases, and 10 bases lay in between. The CDR3 is CASSYMGFDEQFF. CDR3 in DNA: TGTGCCAGCAGTTACATGGGGTTCGATGAGCAGTTCTTC.

This clonotype showed up just a few times. V is TRBV5-4 and J is TRBJ2-1; D is undetermined. Germline V gene sequence: CDR1 SGHNT, CDR2 YYREEE (reference sequence). CDR3 length equals 14 residues. Trimming pared 3 bases from V and 8 bases from J, leaving 15 bases between. CDR3 in amino acids: CASSSYTDGDEQFF. CDR3 nucleotide sequence: TGTGCCAGCAGCTCCTATACCGATGGGGATGAGCAGTTCTTC.

V and J are TRBV12-3 or TRBV12-4 and TRBJ1-5; D is uncertain. The CDR3 contains 15 residues. The V end lost 3 bases, the J end lost 7 bases, and 16 bases lay between the germline ends. This CDR3 reads CASSFMGGEGQPQHF. CDR3 sequence (DNA): TGTGCCAGCAGTTTTATGGGCGGAGAAGGGCAGCCCCAGCATTTT.

This clonotype was seen only a few times. The chain links TRBV7-3 to TRBJ2-3, with D unresolved. V was cut by 2 bases and J by 6 bases, with 12 bases left in between. Germline V gene lookup returns CDR1 SGHTA and CDR2 FQGTGA. The CDR3 has 14 amino acids. As DNA, the CDR3 is TGTGCCAGCAGCTTATGGGTGGCCCCCGATACGCAGTATTTT. Amino acids: CASSLWVAPDTQYF.

This clonotype was observed a few times. V and J are TRBV9 and TRBJ2-1; D is unresolved. Germline values: CDR1 SGDLS, CDR2 YYNGEE. V lost 4 bases and J 6 bases, leaving 20 bases between the germline ends. This CDR3 has 16 amino acids. The CDR3 sequence: CASSPGRAGPSNEQFF. CDR3 in DNA: TGTGCCAGCAGCCCGGGCCGAGCCGGGCCGTCCAATGAGCAGTTCTTC.

A single count supports this clonotype. The chain joins TRBV4-1 to TRBJ1-1; D call uncertain. Germline loops: CDR1 MGHRA, CDR2 YSYEKL. This CDR3 contains 15 residues. V lost 1 base, J lost 1 base, and 10 bases lay in between. CDR3 coding DNA: TGCGCCAGCAGCCAAGGCGGACGGCAGAACACTGAAGCTTTCTTT. Its translation: CASSQGGRQNTEAFF.

CDR3 residues: CASSRAQGTNYGYTF. The CDR3 nucleotides read TGTGCCAGCTCACGAGCACAGGGAACTAACTATGGCTACACCTTC. The V gene is TRBV18, the J gene TRBJ1-2, with a weak D call TRBD1 (6 bases). V lost 4 bases and J 0 bases, leaving 12 bases between the germline ends. The V gene's germline CDR1 is KGHSH and CDR2 LQKENI. CDR3 size: 15 residues. Full variable domain (outside the CDR3, taken from reference TRBV18 and TRBJ1-2): NAGVMQNPRHLVRRRGQEARLRCSPMKGHSHVYWYRQLPEEGLKFMVYLQKENIIDESGMPKERFSAEFPKEGPSILRIQQVVRGDSAAYFCASSRAQGTNYGYTFGSGTRLTVV.